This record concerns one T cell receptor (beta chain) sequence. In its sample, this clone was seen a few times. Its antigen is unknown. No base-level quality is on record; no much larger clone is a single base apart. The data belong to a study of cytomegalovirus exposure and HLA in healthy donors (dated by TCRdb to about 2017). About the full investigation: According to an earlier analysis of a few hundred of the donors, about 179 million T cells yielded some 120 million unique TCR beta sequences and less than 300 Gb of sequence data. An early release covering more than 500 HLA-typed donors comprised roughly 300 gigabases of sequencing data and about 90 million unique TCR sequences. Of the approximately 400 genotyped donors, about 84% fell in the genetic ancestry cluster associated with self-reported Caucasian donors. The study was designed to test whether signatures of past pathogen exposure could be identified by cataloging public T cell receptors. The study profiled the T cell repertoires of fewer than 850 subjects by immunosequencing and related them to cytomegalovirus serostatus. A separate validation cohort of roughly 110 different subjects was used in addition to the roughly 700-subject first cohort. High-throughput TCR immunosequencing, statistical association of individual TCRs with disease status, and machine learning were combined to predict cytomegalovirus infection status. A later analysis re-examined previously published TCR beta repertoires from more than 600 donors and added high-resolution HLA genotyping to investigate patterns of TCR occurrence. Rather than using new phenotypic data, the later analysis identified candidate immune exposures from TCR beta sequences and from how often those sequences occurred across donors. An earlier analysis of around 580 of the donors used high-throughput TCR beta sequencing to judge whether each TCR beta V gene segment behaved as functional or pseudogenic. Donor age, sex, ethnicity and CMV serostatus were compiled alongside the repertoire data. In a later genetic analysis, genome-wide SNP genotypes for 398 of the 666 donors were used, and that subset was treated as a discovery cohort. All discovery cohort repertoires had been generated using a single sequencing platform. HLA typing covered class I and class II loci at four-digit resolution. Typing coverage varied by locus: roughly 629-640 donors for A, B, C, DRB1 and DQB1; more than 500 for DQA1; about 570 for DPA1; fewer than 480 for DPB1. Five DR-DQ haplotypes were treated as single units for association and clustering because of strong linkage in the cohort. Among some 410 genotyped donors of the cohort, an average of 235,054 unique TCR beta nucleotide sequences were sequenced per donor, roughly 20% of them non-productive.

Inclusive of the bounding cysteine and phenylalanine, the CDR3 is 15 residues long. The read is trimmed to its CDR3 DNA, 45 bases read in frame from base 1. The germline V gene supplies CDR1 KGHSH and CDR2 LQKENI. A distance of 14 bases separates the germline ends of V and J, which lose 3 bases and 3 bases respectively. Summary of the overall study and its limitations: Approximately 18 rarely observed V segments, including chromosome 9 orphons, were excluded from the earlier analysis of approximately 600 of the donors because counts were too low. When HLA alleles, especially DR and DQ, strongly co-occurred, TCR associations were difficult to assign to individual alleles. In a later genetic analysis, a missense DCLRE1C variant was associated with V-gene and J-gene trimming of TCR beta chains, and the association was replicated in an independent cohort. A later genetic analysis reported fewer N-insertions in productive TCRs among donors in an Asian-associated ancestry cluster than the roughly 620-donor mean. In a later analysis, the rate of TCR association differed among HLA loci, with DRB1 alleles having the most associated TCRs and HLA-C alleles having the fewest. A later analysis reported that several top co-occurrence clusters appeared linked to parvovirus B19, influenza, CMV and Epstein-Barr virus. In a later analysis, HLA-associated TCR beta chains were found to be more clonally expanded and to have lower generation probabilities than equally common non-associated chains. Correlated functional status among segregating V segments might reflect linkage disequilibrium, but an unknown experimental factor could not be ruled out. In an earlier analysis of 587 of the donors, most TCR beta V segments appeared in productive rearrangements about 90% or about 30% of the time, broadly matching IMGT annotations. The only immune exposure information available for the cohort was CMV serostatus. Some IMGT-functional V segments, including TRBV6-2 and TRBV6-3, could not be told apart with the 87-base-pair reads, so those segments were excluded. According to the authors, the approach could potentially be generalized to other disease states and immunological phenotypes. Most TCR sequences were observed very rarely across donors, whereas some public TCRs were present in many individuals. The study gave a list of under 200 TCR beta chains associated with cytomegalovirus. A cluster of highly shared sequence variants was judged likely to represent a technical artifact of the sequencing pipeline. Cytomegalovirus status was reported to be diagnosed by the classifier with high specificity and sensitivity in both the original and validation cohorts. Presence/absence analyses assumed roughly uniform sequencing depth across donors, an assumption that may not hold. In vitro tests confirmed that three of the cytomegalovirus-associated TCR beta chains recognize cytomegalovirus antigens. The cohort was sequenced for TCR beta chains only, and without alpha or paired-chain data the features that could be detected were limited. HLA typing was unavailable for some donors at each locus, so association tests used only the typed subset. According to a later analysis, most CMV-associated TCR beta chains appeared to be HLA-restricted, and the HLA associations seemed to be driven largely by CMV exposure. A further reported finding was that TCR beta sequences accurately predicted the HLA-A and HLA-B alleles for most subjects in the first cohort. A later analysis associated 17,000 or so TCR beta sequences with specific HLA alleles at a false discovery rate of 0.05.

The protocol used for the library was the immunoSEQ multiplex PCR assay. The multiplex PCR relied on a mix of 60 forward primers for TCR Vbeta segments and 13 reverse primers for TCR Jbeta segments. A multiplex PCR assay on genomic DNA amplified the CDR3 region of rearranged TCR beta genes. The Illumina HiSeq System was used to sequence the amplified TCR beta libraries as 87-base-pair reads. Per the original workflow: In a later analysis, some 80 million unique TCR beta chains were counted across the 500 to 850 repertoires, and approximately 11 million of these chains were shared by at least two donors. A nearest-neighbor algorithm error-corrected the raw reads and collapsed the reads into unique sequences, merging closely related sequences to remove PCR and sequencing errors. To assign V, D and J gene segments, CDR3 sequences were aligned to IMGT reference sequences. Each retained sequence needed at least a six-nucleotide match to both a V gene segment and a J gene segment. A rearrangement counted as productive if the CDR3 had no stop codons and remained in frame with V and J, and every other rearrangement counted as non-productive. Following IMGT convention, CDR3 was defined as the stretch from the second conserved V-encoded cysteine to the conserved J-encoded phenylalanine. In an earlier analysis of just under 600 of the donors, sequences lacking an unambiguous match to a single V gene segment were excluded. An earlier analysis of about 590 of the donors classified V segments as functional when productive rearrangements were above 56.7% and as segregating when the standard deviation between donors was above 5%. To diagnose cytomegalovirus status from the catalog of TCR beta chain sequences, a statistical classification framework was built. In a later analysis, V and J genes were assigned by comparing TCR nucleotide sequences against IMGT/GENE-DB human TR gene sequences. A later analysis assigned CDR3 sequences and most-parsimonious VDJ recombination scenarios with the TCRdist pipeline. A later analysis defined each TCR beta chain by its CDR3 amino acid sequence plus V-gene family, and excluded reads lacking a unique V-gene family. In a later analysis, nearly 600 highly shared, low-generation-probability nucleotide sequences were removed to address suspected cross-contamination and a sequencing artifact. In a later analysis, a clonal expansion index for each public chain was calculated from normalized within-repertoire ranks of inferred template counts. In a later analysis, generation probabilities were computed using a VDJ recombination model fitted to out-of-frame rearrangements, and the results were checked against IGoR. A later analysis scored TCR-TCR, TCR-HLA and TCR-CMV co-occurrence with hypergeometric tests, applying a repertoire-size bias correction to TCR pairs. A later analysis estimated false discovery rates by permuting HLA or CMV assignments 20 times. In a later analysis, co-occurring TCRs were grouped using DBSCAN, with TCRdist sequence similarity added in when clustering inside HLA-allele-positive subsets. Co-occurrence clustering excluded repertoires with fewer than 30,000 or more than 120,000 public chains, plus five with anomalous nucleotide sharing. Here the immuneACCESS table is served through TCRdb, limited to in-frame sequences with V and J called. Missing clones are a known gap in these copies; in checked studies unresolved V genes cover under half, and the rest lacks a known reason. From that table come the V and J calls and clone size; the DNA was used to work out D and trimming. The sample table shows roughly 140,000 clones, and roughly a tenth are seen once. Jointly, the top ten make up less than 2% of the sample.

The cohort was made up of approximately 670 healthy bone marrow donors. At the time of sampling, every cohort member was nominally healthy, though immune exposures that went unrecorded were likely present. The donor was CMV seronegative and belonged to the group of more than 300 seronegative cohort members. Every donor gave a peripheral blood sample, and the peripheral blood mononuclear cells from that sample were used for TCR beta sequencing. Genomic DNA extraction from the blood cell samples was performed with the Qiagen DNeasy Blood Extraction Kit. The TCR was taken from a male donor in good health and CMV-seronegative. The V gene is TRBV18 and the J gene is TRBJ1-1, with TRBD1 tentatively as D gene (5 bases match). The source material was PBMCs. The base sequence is TGTGCCAGCTCACCGAACAGCAGGGCCCACACTGAAGCTTTCTTT. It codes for CASSPNSRAHTEAFF.